The entry that follows covers one T cell receptor (beta chain) sequence. CDR3 length equals 15 residues. Germline V gene data show CDR1 as SGHNT and CDR2 as YENEEA. With V trimmed by 6 bases and J by 4 bases, 7 bases remained unmatched. This record belongs to a study of blood T cell repertoires in COVID-19. Assay used: immunoSEQ multiplex PCR; TCRdb lists only in-frame clones, some missing. The table has hundreds of thousands of clones, 70% to 90% seen once. The chain has TRBV11-3 and TRBJ2-1, with 9 bases aligning to TRBD2. Sequenced: PBMCs or T cells enriched from blood (not recorded which). This receptor was taken from a woman aged 35 to 49 with acute COVID-19. CDR3 coding DNA: TGTGCCAGCAGATCCACTAGCGGGCAGTACAATGAGCAGTTCTTC. Its translation is CASRSTSGQYNEQFF.